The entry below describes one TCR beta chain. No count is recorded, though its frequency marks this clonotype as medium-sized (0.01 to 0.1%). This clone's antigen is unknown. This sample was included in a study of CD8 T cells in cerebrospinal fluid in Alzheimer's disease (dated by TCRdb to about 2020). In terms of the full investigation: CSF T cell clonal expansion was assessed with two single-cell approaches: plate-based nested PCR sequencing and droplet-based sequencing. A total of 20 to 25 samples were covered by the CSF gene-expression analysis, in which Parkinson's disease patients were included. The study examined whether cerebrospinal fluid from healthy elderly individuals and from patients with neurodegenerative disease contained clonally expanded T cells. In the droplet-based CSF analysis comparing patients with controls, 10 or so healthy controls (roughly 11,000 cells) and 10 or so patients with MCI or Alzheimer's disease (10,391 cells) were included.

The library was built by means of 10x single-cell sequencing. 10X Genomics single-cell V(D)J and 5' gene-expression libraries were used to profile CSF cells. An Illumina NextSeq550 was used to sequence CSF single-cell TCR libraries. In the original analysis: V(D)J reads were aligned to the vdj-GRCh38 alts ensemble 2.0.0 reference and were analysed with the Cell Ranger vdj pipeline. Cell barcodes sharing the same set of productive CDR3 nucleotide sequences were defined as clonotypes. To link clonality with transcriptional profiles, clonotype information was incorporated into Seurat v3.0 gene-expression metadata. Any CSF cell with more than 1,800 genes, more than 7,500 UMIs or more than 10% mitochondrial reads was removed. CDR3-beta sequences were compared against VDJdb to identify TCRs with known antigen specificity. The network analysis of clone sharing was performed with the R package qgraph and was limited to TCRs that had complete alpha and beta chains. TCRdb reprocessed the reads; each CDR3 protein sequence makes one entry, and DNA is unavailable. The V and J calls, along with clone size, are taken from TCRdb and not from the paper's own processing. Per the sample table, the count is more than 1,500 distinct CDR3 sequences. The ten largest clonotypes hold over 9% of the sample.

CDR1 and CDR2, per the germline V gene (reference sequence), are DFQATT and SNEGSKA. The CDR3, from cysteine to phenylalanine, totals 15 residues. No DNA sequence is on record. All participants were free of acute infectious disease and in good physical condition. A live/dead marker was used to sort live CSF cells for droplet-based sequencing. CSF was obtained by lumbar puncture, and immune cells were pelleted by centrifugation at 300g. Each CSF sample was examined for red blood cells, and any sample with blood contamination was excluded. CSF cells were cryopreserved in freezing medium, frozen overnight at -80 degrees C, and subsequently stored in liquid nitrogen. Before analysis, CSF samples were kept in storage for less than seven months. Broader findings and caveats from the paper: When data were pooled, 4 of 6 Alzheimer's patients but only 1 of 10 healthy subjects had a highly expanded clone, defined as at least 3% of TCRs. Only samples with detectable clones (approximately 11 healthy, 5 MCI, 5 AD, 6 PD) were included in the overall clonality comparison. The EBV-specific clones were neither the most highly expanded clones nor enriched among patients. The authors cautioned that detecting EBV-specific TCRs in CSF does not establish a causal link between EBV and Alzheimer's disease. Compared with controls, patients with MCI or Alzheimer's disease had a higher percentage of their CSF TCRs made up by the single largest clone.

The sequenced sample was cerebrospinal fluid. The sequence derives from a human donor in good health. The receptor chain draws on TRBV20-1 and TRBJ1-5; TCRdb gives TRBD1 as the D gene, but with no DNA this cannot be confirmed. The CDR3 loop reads CSATVRTGYNQPQHF.